What follows are 13 T cell receptor beta chains derived from one specimen sequenced in a study of long-term antiretroviral therapy in people with HIV. The assay, immunoSEQ v3.0, was run at survey level. Using immunoSEQ multiplex PCR, the repertoire was profiled, and TCRdb retains in-frame clones only, with some absent. The data show about 40,000 clones, approximately 89% seen once. The source was unsorted PBMCs, collected 0.1 years before starting antiretroviral therapy. Source of these receptors: a woman aged 45-65 years with HIV.

This chain joins TRBV4-3 and TRBJ2-1; the D is unclear. V was clipped by 0 bases and J by 9 bases, with 18 bases between them. This CDR3 contains 16 residues. Germline CDR1 reads LGHNA; CDR2 reads YSLEER. This CDR3 reads CASSQDPSRNGGEQFF. CDR3 in DNA: TGCGCCAGCAGCCAAGATCCCTCTCGAAACGGTGGTGAGCAGTTCTTC.

This rearrangement joins TRBV6-5 to TRBJ1-1, with a possible D match to TRBD1 (5 bases). This CDR3 contains 12 residues. Germline V gene lookup returns CDR1 MNHEY and CDR2 SVGAGI. V lost 6 bases to trimming and J lost 10 bases, with 15 bases between them. The CDR3 spells CASSRRGVGAFF. CDR3 nucleotide sequence: TGTGCCAGCAGCCGACGGGGGGTCGGAGCTTTCTTT.

The rearrangement joins TRBV9 to TRBJ2-1; 7 nucleotides agree with TRBD2. The V gene's germline CDR1 is SGDLS and CDR2 YYNGEE. CDR3 size: 14 residues. V lost 0 bases, J lost 7 bases, and 4 bases stayed unmatched. CDR3 in DNA: TGTGCCAGCAGCGTAGGGCTCGGGGGGAATGAGCAGTTCTTC. This gives the protein CASSVGLGGNEQFF.

A single count supports this clone. V usage is TRBV4-1 and J usage is TRBJ2-5, with D hard to call. Germline-derived CDR1 and CDR2 are MGHRA and YSYEKL. The CDR3 has 17 amino acids. V lost 0 bases and J lost 8, with 22 bases in between. In DNA form, the CDR3 reads TGCGCCAGCAGCCAAGATCAACACGGCCTCGCCGAGGTTACCCAGTACTTC. Translated, it gives CASSQDQHGLAEVTQYF.

The chain uses TRBV5-1 and TRBJ1-3; D might be TRBD1 (6 bases). This CDR3 is 15 amino acids long. Germline V gives CDR1 SGHRS, CDR2 YFSETQ. Trimming took off 0 bases at V and 2 bases at J, with 9 bases between the two ends. CDR3 sequence (DNA): TGCGCCAGCAGCTTGGACAGGGAAGCTGGAAACACCATATATTTT. It translates to CASSLDREAGNTIYF.

The chain couples TRBV5-5 to TRBJ2-7; 10 nucleotides match TRBD2. Germline-derived CDR1 and CDR2 are SGHKS and YYEKEE (reference sequence). The V and J ends lost 7 bases and 5 bases, in that order; junction bases with no gene match: 12. This CDR3 is 15 amino acids long. CDR3 DNA: TGTGCCAGCGCCGGCAGCGGGGGGGCCATCAACGAGCAGTACTTC. Protein: CASAGSGGAINEQYF.

J is TRBJ1-2 and V is TRBV2, with D uncertain. Germline lookup yields CDR1 SNHLY and CDR2 FYNNEI. The CDR3 extends over 12 amino acids. The V end was cut by 6 bases, the J end by 8 bases, with 13 bases between. CDR3 nucleotides: TGTGCCAGCAGGGACGGGTTGGTGGGCTACACCTTC. Amino acids: CASRDGLVGYTF.

This chain uses TRBV5-1 with TRBJ2-3; D is unclear. The ends were cut back, 0 bases at V and 1 base at J, with 12 bases in the middle. CDR1 SGHRS and CDR2 YFSETQ come from the germline V gene. This CDR3 is built from 16 residues. This CDR3 reads CASSLGPAGRTDTQYF. CDR3 bases: TGCGCCAGCAGCTTGGGCCCCGCCGGTCGCACAGATACGCAGTATTTT. Drawing the rest from reference TRBV5-1 and TRBJ2-3, the complete variable domain is KAGVTQTPRYLIKTRGQQVTLSCSPISGHRSVSWYQQTPGQGLQFLFEYFSETQRNKGNFPGRFSGRQFSNSRSEMNVSTLELGDSALYLCASSLGPAGRTDTQYFGPGTRLTVL.

The J gene is TRBJ1-3, the V gene TRBV18; D ambiguous. The germline gives CDR1 KGHSH, CDR2 LQKENI. This CDR3 contains 16 residues. V was clipped by 6 bases and J by 0 bases, with 15 bases between them. CDR3 residues: CASSSERHSSGNTIYF. Here the CDR3 DNA reads TGTGCCAGCTCGTCCGAACGGCACAGCTCTGGAAACACCATATATTTT.

The chain carries TRBV27 and TRBJ1-5; 12 positions match TRBD1. The germline V gene encodes CDR1 MNHEY and CDR2 SMNVEV (reference sequence). The CDR3 loop spans 16 amino acids. V was pared by 6 bases and J by 1 base, with 4 bases of the junction left unmatched. The DNA for the CDR3 is TGTGCCAGCAGGCCGGGACAGGGGGCCAGCAATCAGCCCCAGCATTTT. It specifies CASRPGQGASNQPQHF.

The chain combines TRBV5-1 with TRBJ2-1, with 7 bases lining up with TRBD1. Germline V lookup: CDR1 SGHRS, CDR2 YFSETQ. Trimming removed 6 bases from V and 6 bases from J; junction bases left unmatched: 9. This CDR3 contains 14 residues. This chain's CDR3 is CASTLFRGSNEQFF. The DNA of the CDR3 is TGCGCCAGCACCCTATTCAGGGGGTCCAATGAGCAGTTCTTC.

The chain employs TRBV4-2 and TRBJ2-2, with 7 bases that match TRBD2. The length of the CDR3 is 16 residues. Germline trimming cut 4 bases from V and 0 bases from J; bases unmatched to any gene: 5. Germline lookup yields CDR1 LGHNA and CDR2 YNFKEQ. CDR3 sequence: CASSPERGANTGELFF. The CDR3 bases are TGTGCCAGCAGCCCGGAACGGGGGGCGAACACCGGGGAGCTGTTTTTT.

This chain uses TRBV5-1 with TRBJ2-5, with unresolved D. With 0 bases removed from V and 2 bases from J, the gap between germline ends came to 8 bases. This CDR3 has 14 residues. CDR1 is SGHRS, CDR2 YFSETQ, per germline. The CDR3 loop reads CASSLGTVQETQYF. In DNA form, the CDR3 reads TGCGCCAGCAGCTTGGGGACGGTACAAGAGACCCAGTACTTC.